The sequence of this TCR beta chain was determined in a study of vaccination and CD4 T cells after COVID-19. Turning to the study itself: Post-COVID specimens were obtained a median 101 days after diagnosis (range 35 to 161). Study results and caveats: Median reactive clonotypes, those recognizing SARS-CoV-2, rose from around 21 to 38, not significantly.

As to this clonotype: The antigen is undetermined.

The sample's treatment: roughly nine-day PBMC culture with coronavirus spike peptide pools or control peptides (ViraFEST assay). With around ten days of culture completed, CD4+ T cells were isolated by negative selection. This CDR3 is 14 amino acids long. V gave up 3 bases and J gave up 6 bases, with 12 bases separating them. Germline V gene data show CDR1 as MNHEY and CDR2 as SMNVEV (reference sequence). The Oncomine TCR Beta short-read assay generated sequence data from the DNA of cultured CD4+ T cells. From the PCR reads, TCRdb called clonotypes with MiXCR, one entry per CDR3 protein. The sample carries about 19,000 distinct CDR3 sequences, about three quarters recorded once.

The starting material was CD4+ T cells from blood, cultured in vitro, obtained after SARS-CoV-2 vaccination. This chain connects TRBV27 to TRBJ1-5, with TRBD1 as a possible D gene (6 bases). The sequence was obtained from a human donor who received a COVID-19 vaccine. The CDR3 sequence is CASSFGGGLQPQHF. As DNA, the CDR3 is TGTGCCAGCAGTTTTGGGGGGGGGCTTCAGCCCCAGCATTTT.